The 2 T cell receptor beta chains given below trace back to one sample, sequenced in a study of T cell responses to AZD1222 COVID-19 vaccine. Assay used: immunoSEQ multiplex PCR; TCRdb lists only in-frame clones, some missing. The table shows about 130,000 clones, with 85% to 95% occurring only once. The material sequenced was peripheral blood, taken on day 0 of AZD1222 vaccination. These receptors were collected from an adult in good health.

V gene TRBV11-2 combines with J gene TRBJ1-1; 7 positions agree with TRBD1. Germline-derived CDR1 and CDR2 are SGHAT and FQNNGV. V was pared by 3 bases and J by 4 bases, with 8 bases of the junction left unmatched. The CDR3 contains 15 residues. This CDR3 reads CASSLTGLGSTEAFF. CDR3 DNA: TGTGCCAGCAGCTTGACAGGGTTGGGGAGCACTGAAGCTTTCTTT.

The chain uses TRBV28 and TRBJ1-2; 8 bases line up with TRBD1. The CDR3 loop spans 14 amino acids. Germline V CDR1 and CDR2: MDHEN, SYDVKM. V dropped 6 bases and J dropped 5; count of bases not matched to a gene: 8. This CDR3 reads CASRSRGRGYGYTF. CDR3 sequence (DNA): TGTGCCAGCAGGAGCAGGGGGCGGGGGTATGGCTACACCTTC.